This T cell receptor (beta chain) was profiled in a study of CD8 T cells in Susac syndrome. Multiple sclerosis controls were treatment-naive patients with stable or active relapsing-remitting disease. TEMRA cells were FACS-enriched, while CD8+ and CD4+ T cells were negatively isolated. RNA totalling about 0.45 to 1 ug underwent reverse transcription with random hexamers. Amplification of the TCR beta CDR3 was carried out by immunoSEQ multiplex PCR, which spanned a total of 54 Vbeta and 13 Jbeta segments. TCRdb reanalysed the immunoSEQ multiplex PCR reads using MiXCR and keeps one entry per CDR3 protein. The sample has about 130,000 distinct CDR3 sequences, 80% to 85% seen once. V shed 1 base and J shed 1 base, with 10 bases lying between them. Germline-derived CDR1 and CDR2 are SEHNR and FQNEAQ (reference sequence). The CDR3 is 15 residues long.

Sequencing was carried out using CD8+ T cells from PBMCs. The chain has TRBV7-9 and TRBJ1-1; tentatively, D is TRBD1 (5 bases). This TCR was sampled from a human donor with multiple sclerosis. CDR3 coding DNA: TGTGCCAGCAGCTTAGTAAGGGGCCCGAACACTGAAGCTTTCTTT. The encoded protein is CASSLVRGPNTEAFF. The full variable domain, with the rest looked up from reference TRBV7-9 and TRBJ1-1, is DTGVSQNPRHKITKRGQNVTFRCDPISEHNRLYWYRQTLGQGPEFLTYFQNEAQLEKSRLLSDRFSAERPKGSFSTLEIQRTEQGDSAMYLCASSLVRGPNTEAFFGQGTRLTVV.